Described below is a single T cell receptor beta chain sequence and its context. Participant-reported clinical history was the basis for cohort assignment. Two negative PCRs, clearance, or symptom resolution had been documented for recovered Cohort 3 donors. CDR1 and CDR2 from the germline V gene are SEHNR and FQNEAQ (reference sequence). The CDR3 has 16 amino acids. Trimming shortened V by 4 bases and J by 6 bases, and 22 bases separated the two germline ends. The method was immunoSEQ multiplex PCR; TCRdb's version includes in-frame clones alone and lacks a portion of them. The sample has roughly 290,000 clones, around 85% seen once; the top ten hold about 4.1%. The data belong to a study of blood T cell repertoires in COVID-19.

Sample: PBMCs or T cells enriched from blood (not recorded which). The receptor comes from a woman aged 30 to 39 who had recovered from COVID-19. This chain connects TRBV7-9 to TRBJ2-7; possible D gene TRBD2, 8 bases. The CDR3 DNA sequence: TGTGCCAGCAGCTCCGCTCCAGGGGGACGGGAGGGCGAGCAGTACTTC. Its translation: CASSSAPGGREGEQYF.